The rows below give T cell receptor beta chains drawn from one sample of a study of OX40 agonist ivuxolimab in advanced cancers. Data came from immunoSEQ multiplex PCR; TCRdb stores just in-frame clones and leaves some out. The sample shows some 38,000 clones, 80% to 90% of them seen only once. Material: CD4+ or CD8+ T cells sorted from blood, obtained in a trial of the OX40 agonist ivuxolimab. All receptors come from an adult with an advanced solid tumor such as melanoma, head and neck, liver or kidney cancer. CDR3s include the opening cysteine and the closing phenylalanine or tryptophan. The order of the fields is V gene, D gene, clone size, J gene, CDR3 protein, CDR3 DNA. D genes are given only for firm matches. Size is stated for part of the rows, as once, few or many counts, or as a class when the clone is expanded.

TRBV27	TRBD1	NA	TRBJ1-1	CASSPGTGGNTEAFF	TGTGCCAGCAGTCCAGGGACAGGGGGGAACACTGAAGCTTTCTTT
TRBV7-9	TRBD1	NA	TRBJ2-3	CASSLARDRVTDTQYF	TGTGCCAGCAGCTTAGCCCGGGACAGGGTGACAGATACGCAGTATTTT
TRBV6-5	NA	once	TRBJ2-7	CASSYKEIAYEQYF	TGTGCCAGCAGTTACAAGGAGATAGCCTACGAGCAGTACTTC
TRBV28	NA	NA	TRBJ2-3	CASSLRRGSTDTQYF	TGTGCCAGCAGTTTACGACGGGGGAGCACAGATACGCAGTATTTT
TRBV7-8	NA	NA	TRBJ2-7	CASSLVQGGGSYEQYF	TGTGCCAGCAGCTTAGTACAGGGTGGAGGGTCCTACGAGCAGTACTTC
TRBV9	TRBD2	NA	TRBJ2-3	CASSPGTRLTDTQYF	TGTGCCAGCAGCCCCGGGACTAGACTTACAGATACGCAGTATTTT
TRBV4-3	NA	NA	TRBJ2-7	CASSQGSSYEQYF	TGCGCCAGCAGCCAAGGCTCTTCCTACGAGCAGTACTTC
TRBV7-9	NA	NA	TRBJ2-5	CASSPSSSGQGWETQYF	TGTGCCAGCAGCCCCTCGAGTAGTGGGCAAGGGTGGGAGACCCAGTACTTC
TRBV7-2	NA	NA	TRBJ2-3	CASSLGQRADTQYF	TGTGCCAGCAGCTTAGGACAGAGGGCAGATACGCAGTATTTT
TRBV7-8	NA	NA	TRBJ2-5	CASSLAGGGETQYF	TGTGCCAGCAGCTTAGCAGGGGGGGGCGAGACCCAGTACTTC
TRBV28	NA	NA	TRBJ2-1	CASSFGDPWHNEQFF	TGTGCCAGCAGTTTTGGTGACCCCTGGCACAATGAGCAGTTCTTC
TRBV19	NA	NA	TRBJ1-2	CASSIATANYGYTF	TGTGCCAGTAGTATAGCCACGGCTAACTATGGCTACACCTTC
TRBV6-5	TRBD1	NA	TRBJ2-7	CASSYSRTGGYEQYF	TGTGCCAGCAGTTACTCCAGGACAGGGGGTTACGAGCAGTACTTC
TRBV5-5	NA	NA	TRBJ2-7	CASSLAGGTYEQYF	TGTGCCAGCAGCTTGGCTGGCGGCACCTACGAGCAGTACTTC
TRBV6-5	NA	once	TRBJ2-2	CASSYAGYTGELFF	TGTGCCAGCAGTTACGCTGGGTACACCGGGGAGCTGTTTTTT
TRBV28	TRBD2	NA	TRBJ2-7	CATGLAGVYEQYF	TGTGCCACCGGACTAGCGGGGGTCTACGAGCAGTACTTC
TRBV10-2	NA	NA	TRBJ1-6	CASSDRTRAYNSPLHF	TGCGCCAGCAGCGACCGTACCCGGGCGTATAATTCACCCCTCCACTTT
TRBV28	TRBD1	NA	TRBJ2-7	CASTRQGEQYF	TGTGCCAGCACCCGACAGGGGGAGCAGTACTTC